This T cell receptor beta chain is drawn from a study of T cells in Graves' hyperthyroidism and ophthalmopathy. The J segment lost 5 bases and the V segment lost 5 bases, leaving 10 bases of the junction unmatched. CDR3 length equals 16 residues. Germline V gene sequence: CDR1 MNHNS, CDR2 SASEGT. The PBMCs were taken from about 9.7 ml of fresh peripheral blood. Study-level points and caveats: Blood shared most expanded thyroid clonotypes above 0.001.

Researchers took RNA transcripts and amplified the TCR beta CDR3 regions from them. First-round RT-PCR with HTBI primers amplified the TCR CDR3 region. TCRdb analysed the multiplex PCR reads with MiXCR anew, one entry per CDR3 protein. The sample shows fewer than 400,000 distinct CDR3 sequences, roughly 25% of them seen only once. As concerns this clonotype: Its target is not known.

This sequence joins TRBV6-1 and TRBJ1-4; 8 bases line up with TRBD1. The receptor comes from a man aged 45-65 years with Graves' hyperthyroidism. The sequencing input was blood. CDR3 in amino acids: CASSSPGQGGNEKLFF. CDR3 coding DNA: TGTGCCAGCAGTTCCCCAGGACAGGGCGGGAATGAAAAACTGTTTTTT.